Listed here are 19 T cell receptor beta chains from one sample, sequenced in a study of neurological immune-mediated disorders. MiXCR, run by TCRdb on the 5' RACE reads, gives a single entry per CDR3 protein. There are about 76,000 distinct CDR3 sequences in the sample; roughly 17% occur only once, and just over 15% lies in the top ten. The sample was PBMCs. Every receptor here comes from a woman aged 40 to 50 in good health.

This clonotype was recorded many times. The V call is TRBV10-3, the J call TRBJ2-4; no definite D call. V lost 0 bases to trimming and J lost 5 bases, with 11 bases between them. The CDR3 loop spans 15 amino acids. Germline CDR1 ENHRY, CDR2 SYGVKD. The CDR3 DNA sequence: TGTGCCATCAGTGAGTCCCTCGTACGGGAAAACATTCAGTACTTC. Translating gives CAISESLVRENIQYF.

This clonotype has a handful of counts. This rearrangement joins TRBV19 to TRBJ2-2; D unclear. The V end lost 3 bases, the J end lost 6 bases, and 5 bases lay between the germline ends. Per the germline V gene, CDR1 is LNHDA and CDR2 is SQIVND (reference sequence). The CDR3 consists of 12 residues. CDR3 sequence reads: CASSIFAGELFF. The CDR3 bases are TGTGCCAGTAGTATCTTCGCCGGGGAGCTGTTTTTT.

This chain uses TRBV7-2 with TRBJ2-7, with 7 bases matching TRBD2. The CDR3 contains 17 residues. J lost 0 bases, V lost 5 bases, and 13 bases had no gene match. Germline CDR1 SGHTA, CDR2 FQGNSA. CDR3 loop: CASSRTAGLASSYEQYF. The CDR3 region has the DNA TGTGCCAGCAGCCGTACAGCGGGGCTAGCGAGCTCCTACGAGCAGTACTTC.

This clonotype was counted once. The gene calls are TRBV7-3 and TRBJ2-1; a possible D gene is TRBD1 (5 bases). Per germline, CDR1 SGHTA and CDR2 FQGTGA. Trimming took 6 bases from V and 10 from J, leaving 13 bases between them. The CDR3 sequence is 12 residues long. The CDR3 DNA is TGTGCCAGCAGATCTGACAAGGGGGAGCAGTTCTTC. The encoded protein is CASRSDKGEQFF.

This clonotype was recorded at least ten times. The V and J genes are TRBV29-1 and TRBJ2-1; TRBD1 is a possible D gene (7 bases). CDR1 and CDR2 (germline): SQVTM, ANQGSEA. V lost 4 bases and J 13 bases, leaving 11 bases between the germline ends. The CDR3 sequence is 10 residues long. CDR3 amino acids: CSVVEGAQFF. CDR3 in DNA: TGCAGCGTTGTGGAGGGGGCACAGTTCTTC.

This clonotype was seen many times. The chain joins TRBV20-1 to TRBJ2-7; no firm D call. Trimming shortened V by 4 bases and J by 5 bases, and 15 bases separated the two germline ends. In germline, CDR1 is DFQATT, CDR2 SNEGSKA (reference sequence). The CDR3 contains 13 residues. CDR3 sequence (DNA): TGCAGTGCTATCCCGGCAGGTCGGAACGAGCAGTACTTC. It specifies CSAIPAGRNEQYF.

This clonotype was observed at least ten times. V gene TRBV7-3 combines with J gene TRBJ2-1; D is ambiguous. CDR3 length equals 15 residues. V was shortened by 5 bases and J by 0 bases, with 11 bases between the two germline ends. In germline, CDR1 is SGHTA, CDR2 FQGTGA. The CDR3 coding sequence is TGTGCCAGCAGCCCAATACTAAGCTCCTACAATGAGCAGTTCTTC. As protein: CASSPILSSYNEQFF.

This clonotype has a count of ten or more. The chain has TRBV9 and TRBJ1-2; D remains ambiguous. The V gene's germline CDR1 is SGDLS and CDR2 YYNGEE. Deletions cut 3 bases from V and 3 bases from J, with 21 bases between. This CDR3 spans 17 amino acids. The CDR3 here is CASSETVREGADYGYTF. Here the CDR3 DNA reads TGTGCCAGCAGCGAGACCGTTCGGGAGGGCGCCGACTATGGCTACACCTTC.

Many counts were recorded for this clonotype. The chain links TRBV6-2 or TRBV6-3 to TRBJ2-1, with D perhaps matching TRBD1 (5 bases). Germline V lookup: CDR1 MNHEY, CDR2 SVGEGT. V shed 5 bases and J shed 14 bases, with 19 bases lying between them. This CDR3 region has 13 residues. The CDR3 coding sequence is TGTGCCAGCAGTAGTGTCAGGGCAGGGAAAGAGTTCTTC. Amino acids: CASSSVRAGKEFF.

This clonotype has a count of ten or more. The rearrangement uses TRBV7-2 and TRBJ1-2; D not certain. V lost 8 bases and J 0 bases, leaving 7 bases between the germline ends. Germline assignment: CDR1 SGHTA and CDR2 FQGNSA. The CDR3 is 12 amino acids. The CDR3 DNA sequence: TGTGCCAGCGGTACACCTAACTATGGCTACACCTTC. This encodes CASGTPNYGYTF.

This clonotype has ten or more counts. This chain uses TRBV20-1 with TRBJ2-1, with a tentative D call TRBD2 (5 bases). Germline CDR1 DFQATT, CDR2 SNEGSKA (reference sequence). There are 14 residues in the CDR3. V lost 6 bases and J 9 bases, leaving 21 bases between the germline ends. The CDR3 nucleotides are TGCAGTGCCCTAGCTACCGGGGTTTTAAGTGAGCAGTTCTTC. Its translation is CSALATGVLSEQFF.

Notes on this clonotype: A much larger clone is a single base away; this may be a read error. Here the CDR3 DNA reads TGTGCCAGCAGGATACAGTTTGCAGATACGCAGTATTTT. Encoded protein: CASRIQFADTQYF. The gene calls are TRBV28 and TRBJ2-3; D gene unclear. CDR3 length: 13 residues. The V gene's germline CDR1 is MDHEN and CDR2 SYDVKM. Trimming removed 6 bases from V and 4 bases from J, with 11 bases in between.

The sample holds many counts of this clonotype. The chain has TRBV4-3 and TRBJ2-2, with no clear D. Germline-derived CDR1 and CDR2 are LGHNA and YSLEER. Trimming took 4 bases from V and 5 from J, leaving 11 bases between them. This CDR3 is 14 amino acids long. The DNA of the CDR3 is TGCGCCAGCAGCCCTTCACGGCTTACCGGGGAGCTGTTTTTT. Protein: CASSPSRLTGELFF.

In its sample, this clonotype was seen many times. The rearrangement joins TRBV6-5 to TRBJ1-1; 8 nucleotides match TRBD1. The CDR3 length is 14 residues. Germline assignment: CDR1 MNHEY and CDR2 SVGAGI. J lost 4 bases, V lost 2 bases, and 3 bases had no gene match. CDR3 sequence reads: CASSYATGGTEAFF. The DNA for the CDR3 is TGTGCCAGCAGTTACGCAACAGGGGGCACTGAAGCTTTCTTT.

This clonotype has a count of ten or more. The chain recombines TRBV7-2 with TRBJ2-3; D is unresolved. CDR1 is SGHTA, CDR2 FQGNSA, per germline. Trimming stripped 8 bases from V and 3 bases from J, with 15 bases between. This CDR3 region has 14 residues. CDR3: CASCRDLLTDTQYF. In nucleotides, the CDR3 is TGTGCCAGCTGCCGAGACTTATTAACAGATACGCAGTATTTT.

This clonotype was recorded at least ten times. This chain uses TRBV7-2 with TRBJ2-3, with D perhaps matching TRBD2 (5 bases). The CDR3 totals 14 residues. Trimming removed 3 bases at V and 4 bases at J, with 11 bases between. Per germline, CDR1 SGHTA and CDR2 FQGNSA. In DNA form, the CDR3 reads TGTGCCAGCAGCTTCCTAGCTAGAGCAGATACGCAGTATTTT. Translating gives CASSFLARADTQYF.

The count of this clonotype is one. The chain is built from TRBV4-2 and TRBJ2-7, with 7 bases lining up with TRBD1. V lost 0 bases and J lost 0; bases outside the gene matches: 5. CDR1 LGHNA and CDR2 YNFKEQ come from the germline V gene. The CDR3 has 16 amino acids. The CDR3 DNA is TGTGCCAGCAGCCAAGAGAGTCAGGGGGTCTCCTACGAGCAGTACTTC. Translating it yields CASSQESQGVSYEQYF.

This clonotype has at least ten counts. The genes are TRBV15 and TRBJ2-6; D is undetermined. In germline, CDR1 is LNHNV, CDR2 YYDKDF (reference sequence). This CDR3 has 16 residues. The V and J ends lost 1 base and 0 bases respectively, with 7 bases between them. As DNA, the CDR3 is TGTGCCACCAGCAGAGGGACGGGCTCTGGGGCCAACGTCCTGACTTTC. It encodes CATSRGTGSGANVLTF.

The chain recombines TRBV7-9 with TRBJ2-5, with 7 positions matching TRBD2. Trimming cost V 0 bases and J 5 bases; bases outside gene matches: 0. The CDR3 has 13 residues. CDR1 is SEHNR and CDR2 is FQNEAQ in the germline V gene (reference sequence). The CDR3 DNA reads TGTGCCAGCAGCTTAGCGGGGGGGGAGACCCAGTACTTC. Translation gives CASSLAGGETQYF.